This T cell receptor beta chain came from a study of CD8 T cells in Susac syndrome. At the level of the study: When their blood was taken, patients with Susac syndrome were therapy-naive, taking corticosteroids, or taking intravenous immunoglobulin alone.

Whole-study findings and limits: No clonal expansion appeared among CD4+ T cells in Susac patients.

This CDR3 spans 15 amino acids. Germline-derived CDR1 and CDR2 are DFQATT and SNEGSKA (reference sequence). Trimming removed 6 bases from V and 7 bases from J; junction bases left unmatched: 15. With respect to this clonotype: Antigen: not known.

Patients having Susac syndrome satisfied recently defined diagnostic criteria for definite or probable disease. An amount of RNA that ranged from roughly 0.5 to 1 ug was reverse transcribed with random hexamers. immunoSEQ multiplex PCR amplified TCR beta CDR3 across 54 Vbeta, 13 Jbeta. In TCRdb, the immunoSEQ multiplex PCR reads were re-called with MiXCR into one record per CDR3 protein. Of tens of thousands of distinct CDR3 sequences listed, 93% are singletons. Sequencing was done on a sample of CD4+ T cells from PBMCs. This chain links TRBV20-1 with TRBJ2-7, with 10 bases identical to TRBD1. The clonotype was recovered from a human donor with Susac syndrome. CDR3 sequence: CSAQAADRGFQEQYF. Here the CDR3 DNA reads TGCAGTGCCCAAGCAGCGGACAGGGGGTTTCAGGAGCAGTACTTC.